The 6 T cell receptor beta chains below were found in one sample sequenced in a study of siplizumab effects on memory and regulatory T cells. Profiling relied on immunoSEQ multiplex PCR, and the TCRdb table lists in-frame clones only, not all of them. This sample has under 100,000 clones, with roughly 94% found just once. The sample was non-Treg CD4+ T cells sorted from blood. The receptors come from a human donor in good health.

This rearrangement joins TRBV28 to TRBJ2-7; perhaps D is TRBD1 or TRBD2 (7 bases each). V was trimmed by 3 bases and J by 6 bases, leaving 27 bases between them. The CDR3 is made up of 18 amino acids. Per germline, CDR1 MDHEN and CDR2 SYDVKM. The CDR3 nucleotides are TGTGCCAGCAGTTTTTTGTGGCCCGGGAGGAGGGGGCTAGCCGAGCAGTACTTC. Translated, it gives CASSFLWPGRRGLAEQYF.

V usage is TRBV18 and J usage is TRBJ1-4; a possible D gene is TRBD1 (5 bases). Germline V lookup: CDR1 KGHSH, CDR2 LQKENI. This CDR3 is 14 amino acids long. Trimming shortened V by 4 bases and J by 4 bases, and 10 bases separated the two germline ends. CDR3 amino acids: CASSQGQLNEKLFF. DNA of the CDR3: TGTGCCAGCTCACAGGGGCAGCTTAATGAAAAACTGTTTTTT.

V and J are TRBV6-5 and TRBJ1-1, with D unclear. Germline assignment: CDR1 MNHEY and CDR2 SVGAGI. The V end lost 0 bases, the J end lost 1 base, and 6 bases lay between the germline ends. The CDR3 is made up of 14 amino acids. The CDR3 spells CASSYSMANTEAFF. The CDR3 coding sequence is TGTGCCAGCAGTTACTCGATGGCGAACACTGAAGCTTTCTTT.

This chain uses TRBV19 with TRBJ2-2; TRBD2 matches 7 bases. J was trimmed by 6 bases and V by 10 bases; bases with no gene match: 8. Germline V CDR1 and CDR2: LNHDA, SQIVND (reference sequence). The CDR3 has 13 residues. CDR3 DNA: TGTGCCATCCTGACTAGCAACTCCGGGGAGCTGTTTTTT. Its translation: CAILTSNSGELFF.

The genes are TRBV6-6 and TRBJ2-7; D unclear. The germline V gene encodes CDR1 MNHNY and CDR2 SVGAGI (reference sequence). V shed 2 bases and J shed 2 bases, with 10 bases lying between them. This CDR3 contains 14 residues. The CDR3, as DNA: TGTGCCAGCAGTTACGGTCCTTCCACCTACGAGCAGTACTTC. Translation gives CASSYGPSTYEQYF.

This clone has just one count. The genes are TRBV7-9 and TRBJ2-7; D might be TRBD2 (5 bases). There are 14 residues in the CDR3. The germline V gene encodes CDR1 SEHNR and CDR2 FQNEAQ (reference sequence). The ends were cut back, 4 bases at V and 0 bases at J, with 10 bases in the middle. This chain's CDR3 is CASSSRGSSYEQYF. CDR3 nucleotide sequence: TGTGCCAGCAGCTCCCGGGGTTCCTCCTACGAGCAGTACTTC.